This T cell receptor (beta chain) was captured by sequencing in a study of beta chain features in type 1 diabetes. On the study more broadly: Examination covered around 98 million sorted cells spanning all samples. The study, taken as a whole, reports: Type 1 diabetes patients had TCRB CDR3s that were shorter (moderately but significantly so) in all four CD4+ subsets.

Every bit of the isolated RNA underwent reverse transcription, so sequencing read expressed TCRB transcripts. The repertoire was sequenced with immunoSEQ multiplex PCR; TCRdb's copy has only in-frame clones and lacks some. The sample yields roughly 180,000 clones, roughly 8% seen once. Concerning this clone: What it recognizes is unknown.

The CDR3 is 15 residues long. V was pared by 6 bases and J by 7 bases, with 21 bases between. Germline loops: CDR1 MNHEY, CDR2 SMNVEV (reference sequence). V and J are TRBV27 and TRBJ1-1; D unresolved. The TCR was taken from a man younger than 30 with type 1 diabetes. The sequenced sample was central memory CD4+ T cells from blood. The DNA for the CDR3 is TGTGCCAGCAGCCCCGGCCGGGGTAAGAAGCTTGAAGCTTTCTTT. This sequence encodes CASSPGRGKKLEAFF.